Below, 5 T cell receptor beta chains from the same sample are listed, as sequenced in a study of Graves' ophthalmopathy and Graves' hyperthyroidism. TCR beta CDR3 regions were amplified from RNA transcripts. First-round RT-PCR relied on HTBI primers, and a second-round multiplex PCR came next. TCRdb called the multiplex PCR reads again in MiXCR, with one record for every CDR3 protein. The sample has 580,000 or so distinct CDR3 sequences, roughly 39% seen once. Sequenced: peripheral blood or thyroid tissue (not recorded which). All receptors derive from an adult man with Graves' hyperthyroidism.

This chain uses TRBV15 with TRBJ2-1; tentatively, D is TRBD1 or TRBD2 (5 bases each). V gave up 4 bases and J gave up 4 bases, with 11 bases separating them. This CDR3 is built from 14 residues. Germline V CDR1 and CDR2: LNHNV, YYDKDF (reference sequence). Here the CDR3 DNA reads TGTGCCACCAGCACCCGGGACGGTTACAATGAGCAGTTCTTC. It is translated as CATSTRDGYNEQFF.

This clonotype was seen many times. The chain recombines TRBV3-1 with TRBJ2-5, with a tentative D call TRBD1 (6 bases). V was shortened by 2 bases and J by 5 bases, with 12 bases between the two germline ends. Germline assignment: CDR1 LGHDT and CDR2 YNNKEL (reference sequence). The CDR3 is 14 amino acids. This chain's CDR3 is CASSQQGSPETQYF. The CDR3 DNA reads TGTGCCAGCAGCCAACAGGGGTCCCCGGAGACCCAGTACTTC.

CDR3 DNA: TGTGCCAGCAGCAATACTACCGGGACCCAGTACTTC. Encoded protein: CASSNTTGTQYF. The V call is TRBV7-2, the J call TRBJ2-5; no firm D call. Germline CDR1 reads SGHTA; CDR2 reads FQGNSA. Between the trimmed V and J ends, which lost 5 bases and 7 bases, there was a span of 11 bases. CDR3 length: 12 residues.

V and J are TRBV5-4 and TRBJ1-1; a weak D match, TRBD1 (6 bases). This CDR3 has 17 amino acids. Germline CDR1 reads SGHNT; CDR2 reads YYREEE (reference sequence). V was shortened by 10 bases and J by 4 bases, with 29 bases between the two germline ends. The CDR3 is CAGSGRAEGTGSTEAFF. Here the CDR3 DNA reads TGTGCCGGTAGCGGGAGGGCCGAGGGAACAGGGAGCACTGAAGCTTTCTTT.

At least ten counts were recorded for this clonotype. The chain uses TRBV10-2 and TRBJ1-4; D unclear. In germline, CDR1 is WSHSY, CDR2 SAAADI. The germline V and J ends were trimmed by 8 bases and 5 bases, with 12 bases remaining between them. The CDR3 sequence is 13 residues long. The CDR3: CASSTVRNEKLFF. The CDR3 DNA follows: TGCGCCAGCTCCACGGTGAGGAATGAAAAACTGTTTTTT.